This T cell receptor (beta chain) was retrieved from a study of Graves' ophthalmopathy and Graves' hyperthyroidism. The V segment lost 3 bases and the J segment 4 bases; nucleotides outside the gene matches: 10. CDR3 length equals 15 residues. Germline CDR1 is DFQATT and CDR2 is SNEGSKA (reference sequence). From RNA, the CDR3 regions of TCR beta chains were amplified and sequenced. In the first round, RT-PCR was carried out with HTBI primers, and a multiplex PCR formed the second round. A single record per CDR3 protein comes from TCRdb applying MiXCR to the multiplex PCR reads. The sample has hundreds of thousands of distinct CDR3 sequences; more than 40% are singletons. There are many counts of this clonotype.

Sequenced material: peripheral blood. This receptor was obtained from an adult man with Graves' ophthalmopathy. This rearrangement joins TRBV20-1 to TRBJ2-5, with TRBD2 matching 8 bases. CDR3 DNA: TGCAGTGCTAGCTCTCTCGGGAGGGTGGGAGAGACCCAGTACTTC. Protein: CSASSLGRVGETQYF.